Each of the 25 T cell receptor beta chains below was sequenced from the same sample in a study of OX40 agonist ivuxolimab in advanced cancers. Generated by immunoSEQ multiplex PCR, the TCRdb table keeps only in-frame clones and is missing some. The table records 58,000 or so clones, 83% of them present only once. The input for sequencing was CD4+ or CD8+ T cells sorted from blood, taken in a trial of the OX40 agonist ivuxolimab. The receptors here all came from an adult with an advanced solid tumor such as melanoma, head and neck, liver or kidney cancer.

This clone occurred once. In DNA, the CDR3 is TGTGCTAGTGGTTCCCTCTCTGGGACCCAGTACTTC. It yields the protein CASGSLSGTQYF. The chain couples TRBV12-5 to TRBJ2-5, with D unclear. The CDR3 loop spans 12 amino acids. Germline CDR1 is LGHNT and CDR2 is FRNRAP. V gave up 4 bases and J gave up 7 bases, with 10 bases separating them.

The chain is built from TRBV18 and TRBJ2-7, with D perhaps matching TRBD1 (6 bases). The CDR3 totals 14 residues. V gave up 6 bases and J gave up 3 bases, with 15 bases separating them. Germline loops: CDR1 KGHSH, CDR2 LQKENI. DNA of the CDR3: TGTGCCAGCTCTGACCGGGACAACGACTACGAGCAGTACTTC. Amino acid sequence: CASSDRDNDYEQYF.

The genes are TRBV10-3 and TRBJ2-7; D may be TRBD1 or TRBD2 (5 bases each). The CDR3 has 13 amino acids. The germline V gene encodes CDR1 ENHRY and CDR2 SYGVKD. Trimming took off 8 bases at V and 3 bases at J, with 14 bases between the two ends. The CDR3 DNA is TGTGCCATCGCCCCTGGGGGTTTCTACGAGCAGTACTTC. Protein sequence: CAIAPGGFYEQYF.

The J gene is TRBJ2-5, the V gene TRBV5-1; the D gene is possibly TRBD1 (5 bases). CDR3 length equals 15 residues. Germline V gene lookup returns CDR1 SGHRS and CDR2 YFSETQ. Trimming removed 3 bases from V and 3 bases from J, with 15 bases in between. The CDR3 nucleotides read TGCGCCAGCAGCTCCCAGGGCATCGAAGAAGAGACCCAGTACTTC. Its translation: CASSSQGIEEETQYF.

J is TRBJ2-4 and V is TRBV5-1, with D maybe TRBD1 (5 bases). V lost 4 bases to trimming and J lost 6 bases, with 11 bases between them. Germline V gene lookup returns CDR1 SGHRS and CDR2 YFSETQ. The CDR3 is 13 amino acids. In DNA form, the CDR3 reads TGCGCCAGCAGCGAGGACACGGGAAACATTCAGTACTTC. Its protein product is CASSEDTGNIQYF.

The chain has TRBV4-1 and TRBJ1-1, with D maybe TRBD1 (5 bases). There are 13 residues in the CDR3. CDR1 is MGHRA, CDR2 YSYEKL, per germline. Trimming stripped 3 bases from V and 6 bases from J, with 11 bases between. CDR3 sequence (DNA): TGCGCCAGCAGCCAGACGCGACAGTCTGAAGCTTTCTTT. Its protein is CASSQTRQSEAFF.

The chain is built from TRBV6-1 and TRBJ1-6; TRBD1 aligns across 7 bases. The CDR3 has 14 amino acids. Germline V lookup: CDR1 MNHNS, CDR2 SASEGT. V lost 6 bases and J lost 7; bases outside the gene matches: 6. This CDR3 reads CASRLGQANSPLHF. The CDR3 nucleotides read TGTGCCAGCAGACTCGGACAGGCCAATTCACCCCTCCACTTT.

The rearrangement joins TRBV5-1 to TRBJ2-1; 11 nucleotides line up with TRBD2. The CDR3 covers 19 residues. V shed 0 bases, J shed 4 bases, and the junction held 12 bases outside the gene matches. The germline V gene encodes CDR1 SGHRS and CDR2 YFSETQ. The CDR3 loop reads CASSLGELAGGPQYNEQFF. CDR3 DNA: TGCGCCAGCAGCTTGGGGGAATTAGCGGGAGGGCCGCAATACAATGAGCAGTTCTTC.

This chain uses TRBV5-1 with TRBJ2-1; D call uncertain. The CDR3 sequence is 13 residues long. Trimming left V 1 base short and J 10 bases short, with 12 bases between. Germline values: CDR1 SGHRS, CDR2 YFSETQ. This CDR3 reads CASSLFVSLEQFF. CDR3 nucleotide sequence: TGCGCCAGCAGCTTGTTTGTGTCCCTCGAGCAGTTCTTC.

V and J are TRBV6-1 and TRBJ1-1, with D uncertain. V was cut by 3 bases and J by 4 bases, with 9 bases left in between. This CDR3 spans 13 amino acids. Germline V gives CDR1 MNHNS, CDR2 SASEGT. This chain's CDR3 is CASSDTLSTEAFF. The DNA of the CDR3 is TGTGCCAGCAGTGATACTCTGAGCACTGAAGCTTTCTTT.

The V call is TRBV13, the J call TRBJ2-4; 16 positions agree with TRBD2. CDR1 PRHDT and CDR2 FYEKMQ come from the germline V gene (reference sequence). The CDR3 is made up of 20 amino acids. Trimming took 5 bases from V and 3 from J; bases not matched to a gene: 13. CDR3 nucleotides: TGTGCCAGCAGCCGACTCCCGGGACTAGCGGGAGGGCCGGTCAAAAACATTCAGTACTTC. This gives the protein CASSRLPGLAGGPVKNIQYF.

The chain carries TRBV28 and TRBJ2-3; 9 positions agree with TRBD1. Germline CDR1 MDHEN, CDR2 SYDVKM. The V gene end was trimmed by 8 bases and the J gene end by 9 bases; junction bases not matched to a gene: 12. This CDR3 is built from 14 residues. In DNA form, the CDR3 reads TGTGCCAGCGTCAACAGGGGGCGTTTAACGACGCAGTATTTT. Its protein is CASVNRGRLTTQYF.

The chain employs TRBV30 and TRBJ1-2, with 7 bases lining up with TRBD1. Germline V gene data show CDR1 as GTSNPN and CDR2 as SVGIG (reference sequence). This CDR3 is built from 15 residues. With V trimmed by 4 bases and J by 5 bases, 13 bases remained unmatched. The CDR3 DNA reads TGTGCCTGGAAGAGGACAGGCCAGTTGGGGTATGGCTACACCTTC. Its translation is CAWKRTGQLGYGYTF.

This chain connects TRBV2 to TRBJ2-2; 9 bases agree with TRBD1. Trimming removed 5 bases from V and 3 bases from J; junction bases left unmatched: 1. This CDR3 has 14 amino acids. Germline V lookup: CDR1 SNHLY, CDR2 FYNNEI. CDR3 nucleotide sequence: TGTGCCAGCAGTCGGGACAGGGACACCGGGGAGCTGTTTTTT. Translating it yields CASSRDRDTGELFF. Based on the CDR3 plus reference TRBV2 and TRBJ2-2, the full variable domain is EPEVTQTPSHQVTQMGQEVILRCVPISNHLYFYWYRQILGQKVEFLVSFYNNEISEKSEIFDDQFSVERPDGSNFTLKIRSTKLEDSAMYFCASSRDRDTGELFFGEGSRLTVL.

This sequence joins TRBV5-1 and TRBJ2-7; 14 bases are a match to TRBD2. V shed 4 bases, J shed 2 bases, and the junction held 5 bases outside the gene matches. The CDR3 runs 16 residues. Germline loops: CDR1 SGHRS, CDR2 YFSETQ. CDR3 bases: TGCGCCAGCAGCAGGGGGACTAGCGGGGGAACCTACGAGCAGTACTTC. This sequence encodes CASSRGTSGGTYEQYF.

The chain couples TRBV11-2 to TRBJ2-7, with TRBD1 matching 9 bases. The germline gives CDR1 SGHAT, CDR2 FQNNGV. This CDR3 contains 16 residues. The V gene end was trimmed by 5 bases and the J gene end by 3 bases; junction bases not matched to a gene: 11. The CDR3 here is CASSPTPGTGNYEQYF. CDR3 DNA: TGTGCCAGCAGCCCGACCCCCGGGACAGGGAACTACGAGCAGTACTTC.

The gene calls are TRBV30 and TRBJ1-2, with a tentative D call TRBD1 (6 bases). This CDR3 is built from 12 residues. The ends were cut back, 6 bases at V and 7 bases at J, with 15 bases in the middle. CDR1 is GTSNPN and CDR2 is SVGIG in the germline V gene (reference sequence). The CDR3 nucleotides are TGTGCCTGCAACAGGGACCTAATTGGCTACACCTTC. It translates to CACNRDLIGYTF.

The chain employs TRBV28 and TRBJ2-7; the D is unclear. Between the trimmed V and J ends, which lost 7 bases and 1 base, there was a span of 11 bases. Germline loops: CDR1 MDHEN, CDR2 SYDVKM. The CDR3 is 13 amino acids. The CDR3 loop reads CASNLRYSYEQYF. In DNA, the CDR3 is TGTGCCAGCAACCTCAGGTATTCCTACGAGCAGTACTTC. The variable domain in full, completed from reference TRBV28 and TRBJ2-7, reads DVKVTQSSRYLVKRTGEKVFLECVQDMDHENMFWYRQDPGLGLRLIYFSYDVKMKEKGDIPEGYSVSREKKERFSLILESASTNQTSMYLCASNLRYSYEQYFGPGTRLTVT.

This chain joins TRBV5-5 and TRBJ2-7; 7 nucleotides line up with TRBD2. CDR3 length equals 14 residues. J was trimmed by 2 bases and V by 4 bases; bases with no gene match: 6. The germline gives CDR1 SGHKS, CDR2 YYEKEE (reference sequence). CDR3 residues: CASSPAGLTYEQYF. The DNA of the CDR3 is TGTGCCAGCAGCCCAGCGGGGTTGACCTACGAGCAGTACTTC.

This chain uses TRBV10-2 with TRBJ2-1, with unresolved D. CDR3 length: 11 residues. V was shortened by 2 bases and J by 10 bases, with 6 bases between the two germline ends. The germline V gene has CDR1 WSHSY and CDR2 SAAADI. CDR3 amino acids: CASSEMREQFF. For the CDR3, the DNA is TGCGCCAGCAGTGAGATGCGAGAGCAGTTCTTC.

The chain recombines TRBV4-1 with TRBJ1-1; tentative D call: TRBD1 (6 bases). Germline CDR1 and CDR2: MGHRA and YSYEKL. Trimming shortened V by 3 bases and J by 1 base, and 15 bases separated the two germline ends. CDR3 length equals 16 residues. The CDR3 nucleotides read TGCGCCAGCAGCCACCTGCAGGGGTGGGGGAACACTGAAGCTTTCTTT. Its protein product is CASSHLQGWGNTEAFF.

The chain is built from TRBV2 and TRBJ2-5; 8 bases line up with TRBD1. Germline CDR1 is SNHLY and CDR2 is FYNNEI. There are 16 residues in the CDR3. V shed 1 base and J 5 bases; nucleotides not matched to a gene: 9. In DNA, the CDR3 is TGTGCCAGCAGTGAAGGGGGCAGGGGGCCTGGGGAGACCCAGTACTTC. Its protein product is CASSEGGRGPGETQYF.

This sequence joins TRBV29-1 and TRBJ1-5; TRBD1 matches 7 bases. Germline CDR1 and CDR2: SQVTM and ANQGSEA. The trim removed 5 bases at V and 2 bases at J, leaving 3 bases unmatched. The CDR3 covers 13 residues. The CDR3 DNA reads TGCAGCGTTAGTGACAGGGGCAATCAGCCCCAGCATTTT. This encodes CSVSDRGNQPQHF.

CDR3 sequence (DNA): TGTGCCAGTAGTAGGTCACCAGGGGTACAGCAGCCCCAGCATTTT. It yields the protein CASSRSPGVQQPQHF. The chain combines TRBV19 with TRBJ1-5, with D perhaps matching TRBD1 (6 bases). V lost 4 bases to trimming and J lost 7 bases, with 17 bases between them. CDR1 LNHDA and CDR2 SQIVND come from the germline V gene (reference sequence). The length of the CDR3 is 15 residues.

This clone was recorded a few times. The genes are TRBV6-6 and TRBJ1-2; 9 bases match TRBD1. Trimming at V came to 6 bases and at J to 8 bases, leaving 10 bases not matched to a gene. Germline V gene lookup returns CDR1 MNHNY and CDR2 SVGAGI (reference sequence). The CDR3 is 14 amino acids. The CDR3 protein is CASRDTGGSLGYTF. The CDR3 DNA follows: TGTGCCAGCAGAGACACAGGGGGCTCCTTGGGCTACACCTTC.